Following are 22 T cell receptor beta chains from one sample sequenced in a study of cytomegalovirus exposure and HLA in healthy donors. PCR used 60 Vbeta primers and 13 Jbeta primers. Assay: immunoSEQ multiplex PCR; the TCRdb copy retains only in-frame clones and omits some. The data hold about 180,000 clones, with about 79% observed a single time. Sample: PBMCs. These receptors were obtained from a man younger than 35 in good health and CMV-seronegative.

A few counts support this clone. The chain carries TRBV30 and TRBJ2-5; 8 positions match TRBD2. CDR1 is GTSNPN, CDR2 SVGIG, per germline (reference sequence). The junction had 6 bases not matched to a gene; V was cut back by 3 bases and J by 3 bases. The CDR3 is 14 amino acids. The CDR3 nucleotides are TGTGCCTGGAGCCGGGGTAGCGGGGAAGAGACCCAGTACTTC. Translated, it gives CAWSRGSGEETQYF.

The genes are TRBV11-2 and TRBJ2-5; tentative D call: TRBD1 (5 bases). There are 13 residues in the CDR3. Trimming removed 1 base from V and 5 bases from J, with 8 bases in between. Germline assignment: CDR1 SGHAT and CDR2 FQNNGV. CDR3: CASSLAGLETQYF. In DNA, the CDR3 is TGTGCCAGCAGCTTAGCAGGGTTGGAGACCCAGTACTTC.

The gene calls are TRBV7-9 and TRBJ2-1; 7 positions agree with TRBD1. Germline CDR1 and CDR2: SEHNR and FQNEAQ (reference sequence). Trimming took 3 bases from V and 4 from J; bases not matched to a gene: 3. The CDR3 sequence is 14 residues long. CDR3 DNA: TGTGCCAGCAGCTTCTCGGGACAGTACAATGAGCAGTTCTTC. Protein: CASSFSGQYNEQFF.

The chain employs TRBV28 and TRBJ2-7; 9 nucleotides align to TRBD1. J was trimmed by 8 bases and V by 4 bases; bases with no gene match: 12. In germline, CDR1 is MDHEN, CDR2 SYDVKM. CDR3 length equals 15 residues. The CDR3 DNA sequence: TGTGCCAGCAGTTCCGCCCGGACAGGGGATTCGAAGCAGTACTTC. Amino acids: CASSSARTGDSKQYF.

The rearrangement uses TRBV4-1 and TRBJ1-4; D is uncertain. Germline-derived CDR1 and CDR2 are MGHRA and YSYEKL. CDR3 length: 16 residues. V was pared by 0 bases and J by 4 bases, with 12 bases between. The CDR3 DNA reads TGCGCCAGCAGCCAAGATTTGGGCGGACTTAATGAAAAACTGTTTTTT. Protein sequence: CASSQDLGGLNEKLFF.

The V gene is TRBV6-1, the J gene TRBJ2-7; TRBD1 agrees at 8 bases. Germline V gives CDR1 MNHNS, CDR2 SASEGT. The CDR3 sequence is 15 residues long. The junction had 6 bases not matched to a gene; V was cut back by 2 bases and J by 3 bases. CDR3 in amino acids: CASSEIDGQGYEQYF. The CDR3 region has the DNA TGTGCCAGCAGTGAAATAGATGGACAGGGCTACGAGCAGTACTTC.

This chain links TRBV29-1 with TRBJ1-5, with D uncertain. V was pared by 1 base and J by 1 base, with 11 bases between. The CDR3 runs 15 residues. The germline gives CDR1 SQVTM, CDR2 ANQGSEA. The DNA for the CDR3 is TGCAGCGTTGAAGTAGGAGGTCCCAGCAATCAGCCCCAGCATTTT. This sequence encodes CSVEVGGPSNQPQHF. The whole variable domain, remainder taken from reference TRBV29-1 and TRBJ1-5, is SAVISQKPSRDICQRGTSLTIQCQVDSQVTMMFWYRQQPGQSLTLIATANQGSEATYESGFVIDKFPISRPNLTFSTLTVSNMSPEDSSIYLCSVEVGGPSNQPQHFGDGTRLSIL.

The chain uses TRBV11-3 and TRBJ1-2; D possibly corresponds to TRBD1 (5 bases). CDR1 SGHNT and CDR2 YENEEA come from the germline V gene. The V and J ends lost 5 bases and 4 bases respectively, with 17 bases between them. This CDR3 is built from 15 residues. The CDR3 reads CASSPRGVKGYGYTF. CDR3 sequence (DNA): TGTGCCAGCAGCCCTCGGGGGGTAAAGGGCTATGGCTACACCTTC.

DNA for the CDR3: TGTGCCAGCAGCTCCGAGGGGCTAGCGGGAGGCTACGAGCAGTACTTC. Translation: CASSSEGLAGGYEQYF. The chain links TRBV7-6 to TRBJ2-7; 11 bases are a match to TRBD2. The CDR3 runs 16 residues. Germline values: CDR1 SGHVS, CDR2 FNYEAQ. The trim removed 4 bases at V and 3 bases at J, leaving 8 bases unmatched.

The chain couples TRBV28 to TRBJ1-6; D unclear. This CDR3 has 14 residues. Per the germline V gene, CDR1 is MDHEN and CDR2 is SYDVKM. V was clipped by 6 bases and J by 7 bases, with 13 bases between them. CDR3 DNA: TGTGCCAGCAGCCGGAGGGTGAGGAATTCACCCCTCCACTTT. This encodes CASSRRVRNSPLHF.

The chain employs TRBV5-4 and TRBJ2-7; 7 bases are shared with TRBD2. CDR1 and CDR2 from the germline V gene are SGHNT and YYREEE (reference sequence). V gave up 6 bases and J gave up 6 bases; unmatched junction bases: 12. The CDR3 has 14 amino acids. CDR3 coding DNA: TGTGCCAGCACCCCGTCGACTAGCTTGGCCGAGCAGTACTTC. Protein: CASTPSTSLAEQYF.

This clone was found once. Germline and junction disagree at one end, which may indicate a read error. V usage is TRBV5-8 and J usage is TRBJ2-7, with 11 bases fitting TRBD1. Germline CDR1 SGHTS, CDR2 YDEGEE. CDR3 length equals 17 residues. The CDR3 region has the DNA TGTGCCGGCAGCGCCCCAACCGGACAGGGGGCGTCCTACGAGCAGTACTTC. It specifies CAGSAPTGQGASYEQYF.

V usage is TRBV7-9 and J usage is TRBJ2-5; D is unclear. The better agreement between TRBJ2-7 and the DNA end casts doubt on the J call. The germline V gene encodes CDR1 SEHNR and CDR2 FQNEAQ (reference sequence). The CDR3 spans 11 residues. DNA of the CDR3: TGTGCCAGCACCCCCATCTACGAGCAGTACTTC. Encoded protein: CASTPIYEQYF.

Of note for this clone: At one of its ends the junction is not consistent with the germline gene, which may arise from a read error. The rearrangement links TRBV6-1 to TRBJ1-6; D unresolved. Germline assignment: CDR1 MNHNS and CDR2 SASEGT. This CDR3 spans 17 amino acids. CDR3: CASSEDERSSYNSPLHF. DNA for the CDR3: TGTGCCAGCAGCGAAGACGAGCGGTCATCCTATAATTCACCCCTCCACTTT.

The rearrangement uses TRBV7-8 and TRBJ2-1, with 7 bases aligning to TRBD2. Germline CDR1 is SGHVS and CDR2 is FQNEAQ. V lost 4 bases and J lost 2; bases outside the gene matches: 5. This CDR3 is 15 amino acids long. The CDR3, as DNA: TGTGCCAGCAGCTGGGGGGGTACCCCCTACAATGAGCAGTTCTTC. Translation gives CASSWGGTPYNEQFF.

The CDR3 reads CASSAGTANTGELFF. The CDR3 DNA reads TGTGCCAGCTCAGCCGGGACAGCCAACACCGGGGAGCTGTTTTTT. The chain uses TRBV18 and TRBJ2-2, with 7 bases fitting TRBD1. With 5 bases clipped from V and 2 bases from J, the junction kept 5 bases outside the gene matches. CDR3 size: 15 residues. Germline CDR1 is KGHSH and CDR2 is LQKENI.

Details on this clone: The junction departs from the called germline gene at one end, perhaps through a read error. The chain combines TRBV7-7 with TRBJ2-7; 8 bases map to TRBD1. Per the germline V gene, CDR1 is SSHAT and CDR2 is FNYEAQ (reference sequence). This CDR3 comprises 14 residues. In DNA form, the CDR3 reads TGTGCTAGCAGCCCCCGGACAGGGACCTACGAGCAGTACTTC. As protein: CASSPRTGTYEQYF.

The rearrangement links TRBV7-6 to TRBJ2-3; 13 bases fit TRBD2. CDR1 and CDR2 from the germline V gene are SGHVS and FNYEAQ. CDR3 size: 17 residues. Germline trimming cut 6 bases from V and 3 bases from J; bases unmatched to any gene: 9. CDR3: CASSFGLAGVSTDTQYF. The CDR3 DNA is TGTGCCAGCAGTTTCGGACTAGCGGGGGTTTCTACAGATACGCAGTATTTT.

The rearrangement joins TRBV7-2 to TRBJ1-1; 7 bases agree with TRBD1. Trimming removed 5 bases from V and 5 bases from J; junction bases left unmatched: 11. The CDR3 contains 15 residues. CDR1 is SGHTA, CDR2 FQGNSA, per germline. This chain's CDR3 is CASSPLEQGWTEAFF. The DNA of the CDR3 is TGTGCCAGCAGCCCTTTAGAACAGGGGTGGACTGAAGCTTTCTTT.

V usage is TRBV4-2 and J usage is TRBJ2-7; D perhaps matches TRBD1 (7 bases). This CDR3 is 17 amino acids long. V was pared by 0 bases and J by 6 bases, with 21 bases between. Germline assignment: CDR1 LGHNA and CDR2 YNFKEQ. The CDR3 is CASSQEGGGGPRGEQYF. CDR3 coding DNA: TGTGCCAGCAGCCAAGAGGGAGGAGGGGGCCCCAGGGGCGAGCAGTACTTC.

CDR3 DNA: TGTGCCAGCAGCTTCCTTGCAGGACAGGGGGCGGCCGGGGAGCTGTTTTTT. Its protein is CASSFLAGQGAAGELFF. The rearrangement links TRBV7-3 to TRBJ2-2; 11 bases match TRBD1. J was trimmed by 6 bases and V by 3 bases; bases with no gene match: 9. Looked up from germline, CDR1 is SGHTA and CDR2 is FQGTGA. This CDR3 spans 17 amino acids.

The chain has TRBV19 and TRBJ1-2; 8 positions match TRBD1. CDR1 LNHDA and CDR2 SQIVND come from the germline V gene (reference sequence). The junction had 8 bases not matched to a gene; V was cut back by 6 bases and J by 5 bases. The CDR3 is 14 residues long. The CDR3 is CASSPGTGYYGYTF. DNA of the CDR3: TGTGCCAGTAGCCCCGGGACAGGATATTATGGCTACACCTTC.